Each of the 13 T cell receptor beta chains below was sequenced from the same sample in a study of T cell responses to AZD1222 COVID-19 vaccine. The table came from immunoSEQ multiplex PCR; TCRdb's copy has only in-frame clones and leaves some out. The data contain 150,000 or so clones, over 75% of them singletons. This sample comprised peripheral blood, obtained on day 0 of AZD1222 vaccination. The receptors were sampled from an adult in good health.

This rearrangement joins TRBV10-3 to TRBJ1-2; possibly TRBD1 for D (5 bases). CDR3 size: 13 residues. Trimming cost V 8 bases and J 8 bases, with 18 bases left between them. CDR1 ENHRY and CDR2 SYGVKD come from the germline V gene. The CDR3 is CAIRDVNKEGYTF. DNA of the CDR3: TGTGCCATCCGGGACGTAAATAAGGAGGGCTACACCTTC.

The chain combines TRBV20-1 with TRBJ1-2; D remains ambiguous. Trimming shortened V by 3 bases and J by 4 bases, and 12 bases separated the two germline ends. CDR1 is DFQATT and CDR2 is SNEGSKA in the germline V gene (reference sequence). This CDR3 comprises 13 residues. The CDR3 spells CSASPPGSYGYTF. The DNA of the CDR3 is TGCAGTGCTAGTCCCCCGGGTAGCTATGGCTACACCTTC.

The chain couples TRBV9 to TRBJ1-6; 7 nucleotides match TRBD1. Trimming at V came to 0 bases and at J to 10 bases, leaving 7 bases not matched to a gene. The V gene's germline CDR1 is SGDLS and CDR2 YYNGEE. There are 15 residues in the CDR3. As DNA, the CDR3 is TGTGCCAGCAGCGTAGAGGGGGCTGAGGGATCACCCCTCCACTTT. This gives the protein CASSVEGAEGSPLHF.

This clone was observed once. This sequence joins TRBV3-1 (or the pseudogene TRBV3-2) and TRBJ2-3, with 8 bases matching TRBD2. Losses at the gene ends were 0 bases for V and 2 bases for J; bases not matched to a gene: 7. The CDR3 consists of 17 residues. The germline V gene encodes CDR1 LGHDT and CDR2 YNNKEL (reference sequence). As DNA, the CDR3 is TGTGCCAGCAGCCAAGATGGAGCGGGGGTGAACACAGATACGCAGTATTTT. It codes for CASSQDGAGVNTDTQYF.

The V gene is TRBV18, the J gene TRBJ1-2; D ambiguous. With 1 base removed from V and 6 bases from J, the gap between germline ends came to 9 bases. The CDR3 consists of 13 residues. Germline-derived CDR1 and CDR2 are KGHSH and LQKENI. CDR3 in DNA: TGTGCCAGCTCACCACGCGGGGTGGATGGCTACACCTTC. Protein: CASSPRGVDGYTF.

About this clone: The same CDR3 is also encoded by other DNA sequences in this sample. The chain uses TRBV7-2 and TRBJ1-3, with 8 bases that match TRBD1. Trimming at V came to 1 base and at J to 7 bases, leaving 3 bases not matched to a gene. CDR1 is SGHTA and CDR2 is FQGNSA in the germline V gene. The CDR3 has 14 residues. CDR3 residues: CASSLVDRGNTIYF. The CDR3 bases are TGTGCCAGCAGCTTAGTCGACAGGGGCAACACCATATATTTT.

This chain links TRBV7-6 with TRBJ1-1; D unclear. Germline CDR1 SGHVS, CDR2 FNYEAQ. The V and J ends lost 3 bases and 3 bases respectively, with 8 bases between them. The CDR3 sequence is 13 residues long. The DNA of the CDR3 is TGTGCCAGCAGCTTGAGTGAAGACACTGAAGCTTTCTTT. Translated, it gives CASSLSEDTEAFF.

V gene TRBV6-1 combines with J gene TRBJ1-5; D remains ambiguous. Trimming shortened V by 0 bases and J by 4 bases, and 13 bases separated the two germline ends. This CDR3 region has 16 residues. Germline CDR1 and CDR2: MNHNS and SASEGT. CDR3 residues: CASSEAGGRKNQPQHF. DNA for the CDR3: TGTGCCAGCAGTGAAGCTGGAGGGAGAAAGAATCAGCCCCAGCATTTT.

The rearrangement links TRBV2 to TRBJ2-1; D is perhaps TRBD1 (7 bases). From germline, CDR1 is SNHLY and CDR2 FYNNEI. Deletions cut 7 bases from V and 11 bases from J, with 15 bases between. The CDR3 length is 12 residues. As DNA, the CDR3 is TGTGCCAGCATGGATGGAGGGGGCAAGCAGTTCTTC. This translates into CASMDGGGKQFF.

The V call is TRBV6-6, the J call TRBJ2-3; TRBD2 is a possible D gene (5 bases). CDR1 is MNHNY and CDR2 is SVGAGI in the germline V gene (reference sequence). V was shortened by 6 bases and J by 4 bases, with 17 bases between the two germline ends. CDR3 length: 15 residues. The CDR3 DNA reads as TGTGCCAGCAGAAGCCCGGGATTACAACCAGATACGCAGTATTTT. The encoded protein is CASRSPGLQPDTQYF.

The chain joins TRBV7-2 to TRBJ2-5; weak D call: TRBD2 (6 bases). The CDR3 totals 16 residues. From germline, CDR1 is SGHTA and CDR2 FQGNSA. The V gene lost 1 base and the J gene lost 5 bases, with 17 bases spanning the gap. This CDR3 is CASSLVGGDFVETQYF. The CDR3 DNA reads TGTGCCAGCAGCTTAGTAGGAGGGGACTTCGTGGAGACCCAGTACTTC.

As DNA, the CDR3 is TGTGCCAGCAGTGCTCTTAGCGGAGATACGCAGTATTTT. This codes for CASSALSGDTQYF. V is TRBV6-4 and J is TRBJ2-3; perhaps TRBD2 as D (6 bases). The CDR3 consists of 13 residues. Germline-derived CDR1 and CDR2 are MRHNA and SNTAGT. Trimming removed 4 bases from V and 5 bases from J, with 10 bases in between.

The chain couples TRBV4-3 to TRBJ1-3; D call uncertain. There are 14 residues in the CDR3. The V gene's germline CDR1 is LGHNA and CDR2 YSLEER. Trimming cost V 1 base and J 4 bases, with 8 bases left between them. CDR3 sequence: CASSQVGSGNTIYF. CDR3 in DNA: TGCGCCAGCAGCCAAGTAGGGTCCGGAAACACCATATATTTT.